This TCR beta chain was retrieved from a study of cytomegalovirus exposure and HLA in healthy donors. Study in general: The study's early data release held roughly 90 million unique TCRs from HLA-typed donors.

Concerning this clone itself: What it binds is unknown.

V lost 4 bases, J lost 3 bases, and 15 bases stayed unmatched. The CDR3 contains 19 residues. Germline CDR1 and CDR2: MGHRA and YSYEKL. Whole-study results and caveats: CMV serostatus was the sole immune exposure information available.

Use of 60 Vbeta and 13 Jbeta primers characterized the PCR. Libraries were prepared by immunoSEQ multiplex PCR; TCRdb keeps only in-frame clonotypes and omits some of them. The table has about 37,000 clones, about four fifths seen once; the top ten hold about 9.3%. Material: PBMCs. V usage is TRBV4-1 and J usage is TRBJ2-2; TRBD2 matches at 9 bases. The clonotype originates from a woman in her thirties or forties in good health and CMV-seronegative. The chain's CDR3 is CASSLRAQTSGGYTGELFF. In DNA, the CDR3 is TGCGCCAGCAGCCTAAGAGCCCAGACAAGCGGGGGGTACACCGGGGAGCTGTTTTTT.